This T cell receptor beta chain originates from a study of CD8 T cells in Susac syndrome. The TEMRA cells underwent FACS enrichment, while the CD8+ and CD4+ T cells underwent negative isolation. CDR3 size: 15 residues. CDR1 is SGHAT and CDR2 is FQNNGV in the germline V gene. V was clipped by 10 bases and J by 5 bases; unmatched bases: 11. It was with random hexamers that roughly 0.5 to 1 ug RNA was reverse transcribed. TCRdb re-analysed the immunoSEQ multiplex PCR reads in MiXCR, keeping a single row per CDR3 protein. The sample carries 84,000 or so distinct CDR3 sequences, around 96% recorded once. This TCR was sampled from a human donor with Susac syndrome. Input material: CD8+ T cells from PBMCs. This chain links TRBV11-2 with TRBJ2-2; 9 bases are a match to TRBD1. CDR3 protein: CATPQDRGLTGELFF. The CDR3 region has the DNA TGTGCCACCCCTCAGGACAGGGGTTTAACCGGGGAGCTGTTTTTT.